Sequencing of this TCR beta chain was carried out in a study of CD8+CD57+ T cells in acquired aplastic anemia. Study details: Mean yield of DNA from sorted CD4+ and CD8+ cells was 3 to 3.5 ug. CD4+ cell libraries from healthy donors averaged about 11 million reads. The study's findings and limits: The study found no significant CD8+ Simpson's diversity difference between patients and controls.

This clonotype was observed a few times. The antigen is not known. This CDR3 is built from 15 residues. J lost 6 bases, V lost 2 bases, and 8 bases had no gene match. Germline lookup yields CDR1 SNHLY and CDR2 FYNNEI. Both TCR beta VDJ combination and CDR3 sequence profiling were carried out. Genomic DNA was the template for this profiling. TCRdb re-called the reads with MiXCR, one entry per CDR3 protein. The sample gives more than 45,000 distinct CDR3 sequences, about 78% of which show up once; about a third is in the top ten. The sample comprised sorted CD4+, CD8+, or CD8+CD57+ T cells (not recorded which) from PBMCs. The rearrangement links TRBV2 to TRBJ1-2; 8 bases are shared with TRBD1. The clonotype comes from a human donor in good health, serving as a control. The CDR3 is CASSELDRASDGYTF. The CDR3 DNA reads TGTGCCAGCAGTGAATTGGACAGGGCTTCGGATGGCTACACCTTC.